Listed here is a single TCR beta chain. The authors ran the immunoSEQ assay, v3.0, at survey level. Sequenced by immunoSEQ multiplex PCR; TCRdb stores in-frame clones only, minus some. The sample yields roughly 23,000 clones, 80% to 90% seen once. This CDR3 has 15 residues. Germline CDR1 SGDLS, CDR2 YYNGEE. Trimming removed 3 bases from V and 8 bases from J; junction bases left unmatched: 11. The data belong to a study of long-term antiretroviral therapy in people with HIV. The specimen was unsorted PBMCs, collected 1.9 years after starting antiretroviral therapy. The V call is TRBV9, the J call TRBJ1-2; 9 bases align to TRBD1. The clonotype originates from a woman between 50 and 59 years old with HIV. Here the CDR3 reads CASSADRDRVLGYTF. CDR3 DNA sequence: TGTGCCAGCAGCGCAGACCGGGACAGGGTGTTAGGCTACACCTTC.